This T cell receptor (beta chain) was documented in a study of blood T cell repertoires in COVID-19. Study at large: Spain, Italy and the United States supplied samples that represented acute and convalescent COVID-19. T cells, B-cell-depleted T cells, or PBMCs supplied cDNA or gDNA.

This CDR3 has 18 residues. Trimming pared 0 bases from V and 0 bases from J, leaving 16 bases between. The V gene's germline CDR1 is MGHRA and CDR2 YSYEKL. How the authors handled the data: The authors estimated nucleated cell counts from reference gene primer amplification. Sequencing was performed with immunoSEQ multiplex PCR; in TCRdb, only in-frame clones are kept and a portion is missing. V and J calls and clone size are those listed in that table; D and trimming were worked out from the DNA. Here the sample spans 100,000 to 150,000 clones, around 89% being singletons. The genes are TRBV4-1 and TRBJ2-3, with D perhaps matching TRBD2 (5 bases). The sequenced sample consisted of peripheral blood. This TCR came from a man in his 70s with active COVID-19. CDR3 amino acids: CASSQEGAQRSSTDTQYF. DNA for the CDR3: TGCGCCAGCAGCCAAGAGGGAGCGCAGAGATCTAGCACAGATACGCAGTATTTT.